Listed below are T cell receptor beta chains from one sample, sequenced in a study of T-cell memory formation after mild COVID-19. TCRdb reanalysed the 5' RACE reads using MiXCR and keeps one entry per CDR3 protein. The repertoire holds 550,000 to 600,000 distinct CDR3 sequences, with 20% to 25% as singletons. Sequenced input: PBMCs or a T cell subset sorted from them (not recorded which). Receptors were obtained from an adult woman who had mild COVID-19 (a few samples of this study predate the infection). Cell type and time point are not known. Each CDR3 is given with its conserved first and last residue. D genes are given only for firm matches. Size is omitted from some rows. Given values are once, few, many or a class for expanded clones.

clone_size: few; d_call: TRBD1; v_call: TRBV6-5; j_call: TRBJ1-4; cdr3_nt: TGTGCCAGCAGAGGCGCGCAGGGGGCGTTGGAAAAACTGTTTTTT; cdr3_aa: CASRGAQGALEKLFF
clone_size: few; d_call: NA; v_call: TRBV7-6; j_call: TRBJ1-4; cdr3_nt: TGTGCCAGCAGTAAAAGTGGGGGGAATGAAAAACTGTTTTTT; cdr3_aa: CASSKSGGNEKLFF
clone_size: few; d_call: TRBD1; v_call: TRBV18; j_call: TRBJ2-7; cdr3_nt: TGTGCCAGCTCACCCCCCCGGACAGGATCCGCCTACGAGCAGTACTTC; cdr3_aa: CASSPPRTGSAYEQYF
clone_size: NA; d_call: NA; v_call: TRBV20-1; j_call: TRBJ2-7; cdr3_nt: TGCAGTGCTAGTAGGGGTGTTAGCCCTCTAGCCCTCTACGAGCAGTACTTC; cdr3_aa: CSASRGVSPLALYEQYF
clone_size: few; d_call: TRBD1; v_call: TRBV5-1; j_call: TRBJ2-3; cdr3_nt: TGCGCCAGCAGCTTGGACCCGGACAGGGGTGAGACAGATACGCAGTATTTT; cdr3_aa: CASSLDPDRGETDTQYF
clone_size: NA; d_call: TRBD2; v_call: TRBV6-2/TRBV6-3; j_call: TRBJ2-3; cdr3_nt: TGTGCCAGCAGACCGGACGCAGGACTAGCAGATACGCAGTATTTT; cdr3_aa: CASRPDAGLADTQYF
clone_size: NA; d_call: NA; v_call: TRBV5-1; j_call: TRBJ1-1; cdr3_nt: TGCGCCAGCAGCTTGGACTGGGGGCTCACTGAAGCTTTCTTT; cdr3_aa: CASSLDWGLTEAFF
clone_size: NA; d_call: NA; v_call: TRBV7-6; j_call: TRBJ2-1; cdr3_nt: TGTGCCAGCAGCCCCTGGACGGGAGCGAGCAATGAGCAGTTCTTC; cdr3_aa: CASSPWTGASNEQFF
clone_size: NA; d_call: NA; v_call: TRBV5-6; j_call: TRBJ2-5; cdr3_nt: TGTGCCAGCAGCTTCCCCGGGACTCCTGGGTTGGAGACCCAGTACTTC; cdr3_aa: CASSFPGTPGLETQYF
clone_size: few; d_call: TRBD2; v_call: TRBV5-4; j_call: TRBJ2-1; cdr3_nt: TGTGCCAGCAGCCCCGGGACTAGCGGGAGACTAAATGAGCAGTTCTTC; cdr3_aa: CASSPGTSGRLNEQFF
clone_size: few; d_call: TRBD2; v_call: TRBV27; j_call: TRBJ2-3; cdr3_nt: TGTGCCAGCAGTTTAGTCCCTAGCGGGAATAAGGATACGCAGTATTTT; cdr3_aa: CASSLVPSGNKDTQYF
clone_size: NA; d_call: NA; v_call: TRBV12-3/TRBV12-4; j_call: TRBJ2-5; cdr3_nt: TGTGCCAGCAGTTGGAGCGGGGAGACCCAGTACTTC; cdr3_aa: CASSWSGETQYF
clone_size: NA; d_call: NA; v_call: TRBV12-3/TRBV12-4; j_call: TRBJ1-5; cdr3_nt: TGTGCCAGCAGAACAAGTGGAGCAAATCAGCCCCAGCATTTT; cdr3_aa: CASRTSGANQPQHF
clone_size: few; d_call: NA; v_call: TRBV23-1; j_call: TRBJ2-7; cdr3_nt: TGCGCCAGCCTGCCGACAGAGTCCTACGAGCAGTACTTC; cdr3_aa: CASLPTESYEQYF
clone_size: many; d_call: TRBD1; v_call: TRBV20-1; j_call: TRBJ2-1; cdr3_nt: TGCAGTGCTAGGGATGCTGTCAGGGGGTACAATGAGCAGTTCTTC; cdr3_aa: CSARDAVRGYNEQFF
clone_size: NA; d_call: NA; v_call: TRBV20-1; j_call: TRBJ2-4; cdr3_nt: TGCAGCGCCCGGGACCACAGGGTTCTAGCCAAAAACATTCAGTACTTC; cdr3_aa: CSARDHRVLAKNIQYF
clone_size: few; d_call: TRBD1; v_call: TRBV29-1; j_call: TRBJ2-5; cdr3_nt: TGCAGCGCCGGTAGGCCAGGGGGTCACAAAGAGACCCAGTACTTC; cdr3_aa: CSAGRPGGHKETQYF
clone_size: few; d_call: NA; v_call: TRBV7-6; j_call: TRBJ2-3; cdr3_nt: TGTGCCAGCAGCCAAGGTGCGGAGATCCTCACAGATACGCAGTATTTT; cdr3_aa: CASSQGAEILTDTQYF
clone_size: NA; d_call: NA; v_call: TRBV6-2/TRBV6-3; j_call: TRBJ2-2; cdr3_nt: TGTGCCAGCAGTCCGTGGACGGCACCGGGGGAGCTGTTTTTT; cdr3_aa: CASSPWTAPGELFF
clone_size: NA; d_call: NA; v_call: TRBV7-8; j_call: TRBJ2-2; cdr3_nt: TGTGCCAGCAGCTTACAAGACAGAAAAGCCGGGGAGCTGTTTTTT; cdr3_aa: CASSLQDRKAGELFF
clone_size: NA; d_call: TRBD1; v_call: TRBV6-5; j_call: TRBJ1-1; cdr3_nt: TGTGCCAGCAGTTTCGAGGGGACAGTGAACACTGAAGCTTTCTTT; cdr3_aa: CASSFEGTVNTEAFF
clone_size: NA; d_call: NA; v_call: TRBV18; j_call: TRBJ1-5; cdr3_nt: TGTGCCAGCTCAAGTGCAGGGCTTCAGCCCCAGCATTTT; cdr3_aa: CASSSAGLQPQHF
clone_size: few; d_call: NA; v_call: TRBV29-1; j_call: TRBJ2-1; cdr3_nt: TGCAGCGCCCCTCTTGGGTTCAATGAGCAGTTCTTC; cdr3_aa: CSAPLGFNEQFF
clone_size: NA; d_call: TRBD2; v_call: TRBV12-3/TRBV12-4; j_call: TRBJ2-7; cdr3_nt: TGTGCCAGCAGTTCCTCACAAGCGGGGGGGCCGGTCTACGAGCAGTACTTC; cdr3_aa: CASSSSQAGGPVYEQYF
clone_size: NA; d_call: NA; v_call: TRBV7-3; j_call: TRBJ2-1; cdr3_nt: TGTTCCAGCAGCGCCGTAAGGACTGGAATCTACAATGAGCAGTTCTTC; cdr3_aa: CSSSAVRTGIYNEQFF
clone_size: few; d_call: NA; v_call: TRBV12-3/TRBV12-4; j_call: TRBJ1-5; cdr3_nt: TGTGCCAGCAGTTGGGGGTCGGGGCAGAATCAGCCCCAGCATTTT; cdr3_aa: CASSWGSGQNQPQHF
clone_size: many; d_call: TRBD2; v_call: TRBV20-1; j_call: TRBJ2-2; cdr3_nt: TGCAGTGCTAGAGTTAGCGGGGGCCGAGACTGGAACACCGGGGAGCTGTTTTTT; cdr3_aa: CSARVSGGRDWNTGELFF
clone_size: few; d_call: NA; v_call: TRBV20-1; j_call: TRBJ1-2; cdr3_nt: TGCAGTGCTAGAGATAGAGTCAGAGCTAACTATGGCTACACCTTC; cdr3_aa: CSARDRVRANYGYTF
clone_size: few; d_call: NA; v_call: TRBV4-1; j_call: TRBJ2-5; cdr3_nt: TGCGCCAGCAGCCCCAAGATTATACCGCTCAGTGAGACCCAGTACTTC; cdr3_aa: CASSPKIIPLSETQYF
clone_size: NA; d_call: NA; v_call: TRBV9; j_call: TRBJ1-6; cdr3_nt: TGTGCCAGCAGCGCCGGGAGCTCCTATAATTCACCCCTCCACTTT; cdr3_aa: CASSAGSSYNSPLHF
clone_size: NA; d_call: NA; v_call: TRBV7-3; j_call: TRBJ1-1; cdr3_nt: TGTGCCAGCAGCTTAAGCGCCAGGAACACTGAAGCTTTCTTT; cdr3_aa: CASSLSARNTEAFF
clone_size: few; d_call: NA; v_call: TRBV2; j_call: TRBJ2-5; cdr3_nt: TGTGCCAGCGGCCGAAGGGAGACCCAGTACTTC; cdr3_aa: CASGRRETQYF
clone_size: NA; d_call: TRBD2; v_call: TRBV20-1; j_call: TRBJ2-3; cdr3_nt: TGCAGTGCTAGAGGGGGAGGGTCTTCTTCTCCAGATACGCAGTATTTT; cdr3_aa: CSARGGGSSSPDTQYF
clone_size: NA; d_call: TRBD1; v_call: TRBV24-1; j_call: TRBJ1-2; cdr3_nt: TGTGCCACCAGTGATTGGACAGGGGGCGATGGCTACACCTTC; cdr3_aa: CATSDWTGGDGYTF
clone_size: NA; d_call: TRBD2; v_call: TRBV20-1; j_call: TRBJ2-1; cdr3_nt: TGCAGTGCTAGAGGGTCGGGACTAGCGGCGAGCTCCTACAATGAGCAGTTCTTC; cdr3_aa: CSARGSGLAASSYNEQFF
clone_size: NA; d_call: NA; v_call: TRBV6-5; j_call: TRBJ1-1; cdr3_nt: TGTGCCAGCAGTTACTCGTGGCGGAACACTGAAGCTTTCTTT; cdr3_aa: CASSYSWRNTEAFF
clone_size: NA; d_call: NA; v_call: TRBV20-1; j_call: TRBJ1-6; cdr3_nt: TGCAGTGCTAGAGATCCTGCCAAGAGCTCCTATAATTCACCCCTCCACTTT; cdr3_aa: CSARDPAKSSYNSPLHF
clone_size: NA; d_call: TRBD1; v_call: TRBV5-1; j_call: TRBJ1-1; cdr3_nt: TGCGCCAGCAGCCTAGAGGGGACAGGGAACACTGAAGCTTTCTTT; cdr3_aa: CASSLEGTGNTEAFF
clone_size: few; d_call: TRBD2; v_call: TRBV20-1; j_call: TRBJ2-1; cdr3_nt: TGCAGTGCTAGACTCGGCGGGGGCTCCTACAATGAGCAGTTCTTC; cdr3_aa: CSARLGGGSYNEQFF
clone_size: few; d_call: NA; v_call: TRBV6-2/TRBV6-3; j_call: TRBJ1-1; cdr3_nt: TGTGCCAGCAGTCCCTTGATGGGGAGCGCTTTCTTT; cdr3_aa: CASSPLMGSAFF
clone_size: NA; d_call: NA; v_call: TRBV4-3; j_call: TRBJ1-2; cdr3_nt: TGCGCCAGCAGCCAGGACACAGGGACCGGCTACACCTTC; cdr3_aa: CASSQDTGTGYTF
clone_size: NA; d_call: TRBD2; v_call: TRBV14; j_call: TRBJ2-7; cdr3_nt: TGTGCCAGCAGCCAAGATAGGGGACTAGCCGCCTACGAGCAGTACTTC; cdr3_aa: CASSQDRGLAAYEQYF
clone_size: NA; d_call: NA; v_call: TRBV12-3/TRBV12-4; j_call: TRBJ1-6; cdr3_nt: TGTGCCAGCAGTAAAAGGGACACCCGGAATTCACCCCTCCACTTT; cdr3_aa: CASSKRDTRNSPLHF
clone_size: few; d_call: NA; v_call: TRBV6-1; j_call: TRBJ2-1; cdr3_nt: TGTGCCAGCAGTGAACCCAAACTAGCCCCCTTCTACAATGAGCAGTTCTTC; cdr3_aa: CASSEPKLAPFYNEQFF
clone_size: NA; d_call: NA; v_call: TRBV25-1; j_call: TRBJ1-4; cdr3_nt: TGTGCCAGCAGTCCATCCTATGATAATGAAAAACTGTTTTTT; cdr3_aa: CASSPSYDNEKLFF
clone_size: NA; d_call: NA; v_call: TRBV7-2; j_call: TRBJ2-5; cdr3_nt: TGTGCCAGCAGCTTAAGTAGCCTACGAGAGACCCAGTACTTC; cdr3_aa: CASSLSSLRETQYF
clone_size: few; d_call: NA; v_call: TRBV27; j_call: TRBJ2-3; cdr3_nt: TGTGCCAGCAGTAGACAAACGGTCACAGATACGCAGTATTTT; cdr3_aa: CASSRQTVTDTQYF
clone_size: few; d_call: TRBD1; v_call: TRBV9; j_call: TRBJ1-3; cdr3_nt: TGTGCCAGCAGCGCGTCCTCGACAGGGGTCGATTCTGGAAACACCATATATTTT; cdr3_aa: CASSASSTGVDSGNTIYF